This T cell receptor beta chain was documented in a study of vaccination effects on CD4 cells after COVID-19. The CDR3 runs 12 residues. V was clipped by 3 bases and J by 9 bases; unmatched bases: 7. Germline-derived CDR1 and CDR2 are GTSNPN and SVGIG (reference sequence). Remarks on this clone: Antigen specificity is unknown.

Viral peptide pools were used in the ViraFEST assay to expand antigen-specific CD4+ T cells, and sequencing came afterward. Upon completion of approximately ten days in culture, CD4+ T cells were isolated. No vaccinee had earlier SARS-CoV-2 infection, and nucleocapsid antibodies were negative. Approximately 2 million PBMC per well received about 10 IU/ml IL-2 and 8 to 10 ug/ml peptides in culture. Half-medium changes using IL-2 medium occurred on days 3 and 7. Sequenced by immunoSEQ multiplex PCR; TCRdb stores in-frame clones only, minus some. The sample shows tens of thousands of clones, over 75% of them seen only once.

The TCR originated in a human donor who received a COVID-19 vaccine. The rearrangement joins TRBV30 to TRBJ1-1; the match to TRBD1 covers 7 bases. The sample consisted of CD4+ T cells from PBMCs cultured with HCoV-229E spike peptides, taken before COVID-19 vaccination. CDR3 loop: CAWSVGQAQAFF. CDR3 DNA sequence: TGTGCCTGGAGCGTAGGACAGGCTCAAGCTTTCTTT.